The clone carrying this T cell receptor (beta chain) was seen a single time. The antigen remains undetermined. These data are taken from a study of cytomegalovirus exposure and HLA in healthy donors. Study conclusions and caveats: The study labeled 164 TCR beta chains cytomegalovirus-associated. A later analysis reportedly found fewer N-insertions in an Asian-associated ancestry cluster than the roughly 670-donor mean.

Germline CDR1 SNHLY, CDR2 FYNNEI. After removal of 6 bases from V and 4 bases from J, the junction contained 10 bases not matched to a gene. The CDR3 has 16 amino acids. The PCR ran on 60 Vbeta and 13 Jbeta primers. Sequencing used immunoSEQ multiplex PCR; TCRdb keeps in-frame clones, though not all of them. The sample holds over 80,000 clones, around 85% seen once. The source is a middle-aged man in good health and CMV-seropositive. Sequencing was performed on PBMCs. This rearrangement joins TRBV2 to TRBJ1-4, with TRBD1 matching 8 bases. CDR3 in amino acids: CASSEDRAGINEKLFF. In DNA, the CDR3 is TGTGCCAGCAGCGAGGACAGGGCGGGTATTAATGAAAAACTGTTTTTT.